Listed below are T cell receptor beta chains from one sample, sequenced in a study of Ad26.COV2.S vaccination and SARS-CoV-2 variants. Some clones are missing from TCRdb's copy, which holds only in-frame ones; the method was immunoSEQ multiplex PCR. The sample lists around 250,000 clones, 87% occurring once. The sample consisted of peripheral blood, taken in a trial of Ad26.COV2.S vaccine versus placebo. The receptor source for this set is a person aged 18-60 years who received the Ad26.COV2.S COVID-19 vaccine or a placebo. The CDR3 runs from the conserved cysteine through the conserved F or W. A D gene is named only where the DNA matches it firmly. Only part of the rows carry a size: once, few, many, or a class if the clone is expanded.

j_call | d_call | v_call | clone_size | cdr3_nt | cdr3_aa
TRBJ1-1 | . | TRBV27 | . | TGTGCCAGCAGTTTTTCCGGGGGGCGGTTCACTGAAGCTTTCTTT | CASSFSGGRFTEAFF
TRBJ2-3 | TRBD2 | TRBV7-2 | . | TGTGCCAGCAGCCTTAGCGGGTTTAAAGTAGATACGCAGTATTTT | CASSLSGFKVDTQYF
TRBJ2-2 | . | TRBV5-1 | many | TGCGCCAGCAGCTTGATATCCGACGCCGGGGAGCTGTTTTTT | CASSLISDAGELFF
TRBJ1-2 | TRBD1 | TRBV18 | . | TGTGCCAGCTCACTAGGACAGGGGGCGGACTACACCTTC | CASSLGQGADYTF
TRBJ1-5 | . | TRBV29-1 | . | TGCAGCGTTGAAGCAGGGGTCGGGCAGCCCCAGCATTTT | CSVEAGVGQPQHF
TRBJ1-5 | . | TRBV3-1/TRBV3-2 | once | TGTGCCAGCAGCCAACTCAGAGATCAGCCCCAGCATTTT | CASSQLRDQPQHF
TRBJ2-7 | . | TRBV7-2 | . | TGTGCCAGCAGCTCGAGCTCCTACGAGCAGTACTTC | CASSSSSYEQYF
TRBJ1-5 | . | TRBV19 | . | TGTGCCAGTAGTTCGGGACGCGGCCTGGGGCCCCAGCATTTT | CASSSGRGLGPQHF
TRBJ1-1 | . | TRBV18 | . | TGTGCCAGCTCGGCCGGGGTGAACACTGAAGCTTTCTTT | CASSAGVNTEAFF
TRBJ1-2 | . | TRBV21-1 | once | TGTGCTAGCAGCAAAGGGGAACGCAGCGGCTACACCTTC | CASSKGERSGYTF
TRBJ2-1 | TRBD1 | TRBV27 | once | TGTGCCAGCAGACCACAACAGGGGGCTGAGCAGTTCTTC | CASRPQQGAEQFF
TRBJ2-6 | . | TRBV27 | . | TGTGCCAGCAGTTTATTGCTGTCCTCTGGGGCCAACGTCCTGACTTTC | CASSLLLSSGANVLTF
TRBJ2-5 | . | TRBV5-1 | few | TGCGCCAGCAGCCCTGGGGAAACTGGGAGGGGGCAAGAGACCCAGTACTTC | CASSPGETGRGQETQYF
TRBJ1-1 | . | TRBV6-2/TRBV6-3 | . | TGTGCCAGCAGCTTACAGGGCGGGGTGGACACTGAAGCTTTCTTT | CASSLQGGVDTEAFF
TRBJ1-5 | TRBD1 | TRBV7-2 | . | TGTGCCAGCAGCTTAGGACAGGGCGATCAGCCCCAGCATTTT | CASSLGQGDQPQHF
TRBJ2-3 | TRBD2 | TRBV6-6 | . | TGTGCCAGCAGCCTACTACTAGCGGGATTCACAGATACGCAGTATTTT | CASSLLLAGFTDTQYF
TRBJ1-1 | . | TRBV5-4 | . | TGTGCCAGCAGCTTTCAGTTAGGTTGGAACACTGAAGCTTTCTTT | CASSFQLGWNTEAFF
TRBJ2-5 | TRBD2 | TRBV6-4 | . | TGTGCCAGCAGTGACCCCCTACTTAGACTAGCCGGCTGGGAGACCCAGTACTTC | CASSDPLLRLAGWETQYF
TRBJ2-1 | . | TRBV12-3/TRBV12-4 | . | TGTGCCAGCAGCTGGGAAGGTTACAATGAGCAGTTCTTC | CASSWEGYNEQFF
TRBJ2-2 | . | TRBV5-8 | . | TGTGCCAGCAGCTTGGAAAGGGGCTCTAACACCGGGGAGCTGTTTTTT | CASSLERGSNTGELFF
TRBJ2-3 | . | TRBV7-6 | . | TGTGCCAGCAGCGCGAGACAGGCCGAGAGCACAGATACGCAGTATTTT | CASSARQAESTDTQYF
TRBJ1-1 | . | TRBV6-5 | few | TGTGCCAGCAGTCTTCAGACGAACACTGAAGCTTTCTTT | CASSLQTNTEAFF
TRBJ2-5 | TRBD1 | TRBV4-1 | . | TGCGCCAGCAGCCAAGAAACGACAGGGGGCTATTGGACCCAGTACTTC | CASSQETTGGYWTQYF
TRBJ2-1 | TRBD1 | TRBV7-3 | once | TGTGCCAGCAGCTTTCAACAGGGGGAGTACAATGAGCAGTTCTTC | CASSFQQGEYNEQFF
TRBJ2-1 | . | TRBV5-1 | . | TGCGCCAGCAGCTACGGTGGGGGCGCTGAGCAGTTCTTC | CASSYGGGAEQFF
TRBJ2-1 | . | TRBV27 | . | TGTGCCAGCAGTTTCGGTTACAATGAGCAGTTCTTC | CASSFGYNEQFF
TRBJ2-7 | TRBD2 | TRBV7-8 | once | TGTGCCAGCAGCTTAAAACTAGCGGGGGTTAGAAACTACGAGCAGTACTTC | CASSLKLAGVRNYEQYF
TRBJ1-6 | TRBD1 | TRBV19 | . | TGTGCCAGTGGGACAGGGGGAACCTATAATTCACCCCTCCACTTT | CASGTGGTYNSPLHF
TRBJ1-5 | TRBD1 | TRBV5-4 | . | TGTGCCAGCAGCTTGGGGACAGGGGGTCTCCAGCATTTT | CASSLGTGGLQHF
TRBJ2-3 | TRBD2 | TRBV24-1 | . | TGTGCCACCAGGGGACGTGGGACTAGCGGGGCCCTCGATACGCAGTATTTT | CATRGRGTSGALDTQYF